Below, one TCR beta chain is given with its context. Germline V gene sequence: CDR1 MNHEY, CDR2 SVGAGI. V was trimmed by 7 bases and J by 7 bases, leaving 14 bases between them. CDR3 length equals 14 residues. In the authors' workflow: Counts of nucleated cells, estimated from reference gene primer amplification, were obtained. The data were produced by immunoSEQ multiplex PCR, yet TCRdb's version contains in-frame clones alone and is incomplete. D and trimming were read from the DNA, whereas the V and J calls and clone size are those reported in that table. The table includes 200,000 to 300,000 clones, about nine tenths detected once. This sample was taken from a study of blood T cell repertoires in COVID-19. Study as a whole: T cells, B-cell-depleted T cells, or PBMCs provided the cDNA or gDNA that served as material.

The sequenced sample was peripheral blood. The sequence came from a man in his sixties who had recovered from COVID-19. The V and J genes are TRBV6-5 and TRBJ1-6; tentatively, D is TRBD1 (6 bases). The CDR3 nucleotides are TGTGCCAGCAACGAGGGGGGGAGGAATTCACCCCTCCACTTT. Its translation is CASNEGGRNSPLHF.